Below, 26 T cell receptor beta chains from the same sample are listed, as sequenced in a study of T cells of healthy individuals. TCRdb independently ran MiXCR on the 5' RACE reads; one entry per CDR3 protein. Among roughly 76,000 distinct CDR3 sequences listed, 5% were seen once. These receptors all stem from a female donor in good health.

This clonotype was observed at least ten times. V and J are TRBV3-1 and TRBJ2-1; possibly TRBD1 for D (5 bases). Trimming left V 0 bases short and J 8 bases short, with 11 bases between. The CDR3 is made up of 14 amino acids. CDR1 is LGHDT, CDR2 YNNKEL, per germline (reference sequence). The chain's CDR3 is CASSQEGQRDEQFF. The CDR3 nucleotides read TGTGCCAGCAGCCAAGAGGGGCAGCGCGATGAGCAGTTCTTC.

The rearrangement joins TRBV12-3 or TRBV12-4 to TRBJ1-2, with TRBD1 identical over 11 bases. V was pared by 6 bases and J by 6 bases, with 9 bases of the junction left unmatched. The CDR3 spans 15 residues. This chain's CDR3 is CASSLQGDRGDGYTF. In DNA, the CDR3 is TGTGCCAGCAGCCTCCAGGGGGACAGGGGGGATGGCTACACCTTC.

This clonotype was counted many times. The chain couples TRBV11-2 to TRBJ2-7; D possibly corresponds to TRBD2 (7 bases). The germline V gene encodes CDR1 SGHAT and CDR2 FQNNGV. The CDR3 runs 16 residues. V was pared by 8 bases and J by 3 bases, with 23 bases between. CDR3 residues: CASGRLRGGFFYEQYF. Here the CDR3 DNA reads TGTGCCAGCGGCCGACTCAGGGGAGGGTTCTTCTACGAGCAGTACTTC.

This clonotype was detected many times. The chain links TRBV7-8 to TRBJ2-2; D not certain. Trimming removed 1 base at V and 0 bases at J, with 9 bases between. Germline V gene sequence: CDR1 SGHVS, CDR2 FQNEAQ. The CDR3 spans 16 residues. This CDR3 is CASSLGYNTNTGELFF. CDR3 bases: TGTGCCAGCAGCTTAGGCTACAATACGAACACCGGGGAGCTGTTTTTT.

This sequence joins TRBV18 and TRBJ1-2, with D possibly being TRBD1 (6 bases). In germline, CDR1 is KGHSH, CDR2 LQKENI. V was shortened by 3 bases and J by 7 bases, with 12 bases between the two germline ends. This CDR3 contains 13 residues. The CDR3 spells CASSPAGARGYTF. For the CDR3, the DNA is TGTGCCAGCTCACCGGCAGGGGCTCGTGGCTACACCTTC.

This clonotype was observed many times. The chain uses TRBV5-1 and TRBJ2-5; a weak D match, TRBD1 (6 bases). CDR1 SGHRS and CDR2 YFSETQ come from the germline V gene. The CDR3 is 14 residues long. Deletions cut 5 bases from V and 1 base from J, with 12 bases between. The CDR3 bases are TGCGCCAGCAGAGCGGACAGAGCCCAAGAGACCCAGTACTTC. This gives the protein CASRADRAQETQYF.

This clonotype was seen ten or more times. CDR3 DNA sequence: TGTGCCAGCAGCCCTAGCGGGAGGGTCACAGATACGCAGTATTTT. Translated: CASSPSGRVTDTQYF. The genes are TRBV11-2 and TRBJ2-3, with 12 bases that match TRBD2. The CDR3 is 15 residues long. Germline V gene lookup returns CDR1 SGHAT and CDR2 FQNNGV. J gave up 2 bases and V 5 bases, and 2 bases lay outside the gene matches.

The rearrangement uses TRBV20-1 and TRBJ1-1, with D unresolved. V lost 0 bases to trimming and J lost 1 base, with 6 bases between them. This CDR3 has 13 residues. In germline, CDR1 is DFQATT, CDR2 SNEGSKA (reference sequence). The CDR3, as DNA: TGCAGTGCTAGAGAAACAGAGAACACTGAAGCTTTCTTT. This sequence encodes CSARETENTEAFF.

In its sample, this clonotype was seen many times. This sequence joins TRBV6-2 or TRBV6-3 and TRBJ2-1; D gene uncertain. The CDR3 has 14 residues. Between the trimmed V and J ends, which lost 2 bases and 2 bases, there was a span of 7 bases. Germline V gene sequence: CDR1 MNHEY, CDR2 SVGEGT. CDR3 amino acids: CASSYEQPYNEQFF. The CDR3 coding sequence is TGTGCCAGCAGTTACGAACAGCCCTACAATGAGCAGTTCTTC.

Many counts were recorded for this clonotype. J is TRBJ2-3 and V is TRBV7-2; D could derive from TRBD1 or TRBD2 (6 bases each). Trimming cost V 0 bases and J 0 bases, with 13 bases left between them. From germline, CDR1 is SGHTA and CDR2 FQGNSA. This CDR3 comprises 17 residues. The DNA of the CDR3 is TGTGCCAGCAGCTTAGCGGGGCAGGGGACTAGCACAGATACGCAGTATTTT. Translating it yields CASSLAGQGTSTDTQYF. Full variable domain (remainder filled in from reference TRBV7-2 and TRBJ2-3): GAGVSQSPSNKVTEKGKDVELRCDPISGHTALYWYRQSLGQGLEFLIYFQGNSAPDKSGLPSDRFSAERTGGSVSTLTIQRTQQEDSAVYLCASSLAGQGTSTDTQYFGPGTRLTVL.

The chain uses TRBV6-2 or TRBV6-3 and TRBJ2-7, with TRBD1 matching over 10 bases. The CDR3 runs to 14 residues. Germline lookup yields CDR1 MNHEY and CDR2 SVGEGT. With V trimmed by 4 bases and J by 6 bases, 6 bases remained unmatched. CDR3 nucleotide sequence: TGTGCCAGCAGTTGGTTGGGGACAGGGGCCGAGCAGTACTTC. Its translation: CASSWLGTGAEQYF.

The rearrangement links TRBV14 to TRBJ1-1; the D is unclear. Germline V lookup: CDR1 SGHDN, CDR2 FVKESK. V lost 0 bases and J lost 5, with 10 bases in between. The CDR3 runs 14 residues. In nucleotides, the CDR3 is TGTGCCAGCAGCCAAGAACTAGCGAGGACTGAAGCTTTCTTT. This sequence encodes CASSQELARTEAFF.

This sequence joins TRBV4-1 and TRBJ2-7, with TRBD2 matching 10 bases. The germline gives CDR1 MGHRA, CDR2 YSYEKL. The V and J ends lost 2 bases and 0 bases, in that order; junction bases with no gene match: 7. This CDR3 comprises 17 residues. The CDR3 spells CASSQRGGTSVSYEQYF. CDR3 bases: TGCGCCAGCAGCCAAAGGGGGGGGACTAGCGTCTCCTACGAGCAGTACTTC.

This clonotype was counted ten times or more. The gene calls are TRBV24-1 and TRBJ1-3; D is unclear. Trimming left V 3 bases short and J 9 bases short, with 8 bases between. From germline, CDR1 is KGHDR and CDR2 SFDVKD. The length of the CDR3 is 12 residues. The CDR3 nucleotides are TGTGCCACCAGTGATGATATCAGCACCATATATTTT. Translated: CATSDDISTIYF.

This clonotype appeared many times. The CDR3 DNA reads as TGTGCTAGTGGTCTCGAGGACAGGGGAGGCAATCAGCCCCAGCATTTT. It yields the protein CASGLEDRGGNQPQHF. The chain combines TRBV12-5 with TRBJ1-5; 9 bases line up with TRBD1. Per the germline V gene, CDR1 is LGHNT and CDR2 is FRNRAP. The CDR3 totals 16 residues. Trimming at V came to 5 bases and at J to 2 bases, leaving 7 bases not matched to a gene.

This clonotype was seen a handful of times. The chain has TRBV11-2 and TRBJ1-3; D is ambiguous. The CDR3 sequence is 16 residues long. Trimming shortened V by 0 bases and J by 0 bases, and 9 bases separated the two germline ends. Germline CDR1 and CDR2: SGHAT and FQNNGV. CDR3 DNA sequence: TGTGCCAGCAGCTTAGATTGGGTAGGCTCTGGAAACACCATATATTTT. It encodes CASSLDWVGSGNTIYF.

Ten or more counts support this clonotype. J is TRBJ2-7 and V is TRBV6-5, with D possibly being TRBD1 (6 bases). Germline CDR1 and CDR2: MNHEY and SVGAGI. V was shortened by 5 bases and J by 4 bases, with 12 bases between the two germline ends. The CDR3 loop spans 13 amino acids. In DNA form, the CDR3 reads TGTGCCAGCAGTAGGACAGTCCTTTACGAGCAGTACTTC. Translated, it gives CASSRTVLYEQYF.

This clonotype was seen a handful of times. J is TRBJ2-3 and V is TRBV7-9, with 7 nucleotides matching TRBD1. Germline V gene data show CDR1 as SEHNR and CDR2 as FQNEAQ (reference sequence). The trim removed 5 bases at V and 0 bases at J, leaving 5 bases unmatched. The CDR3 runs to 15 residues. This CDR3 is CASSQGETSTDTQYF. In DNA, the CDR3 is TGTGCCAGCAGCCAGGGGGAAACTAGCACAGATACGCAGTATTTT.

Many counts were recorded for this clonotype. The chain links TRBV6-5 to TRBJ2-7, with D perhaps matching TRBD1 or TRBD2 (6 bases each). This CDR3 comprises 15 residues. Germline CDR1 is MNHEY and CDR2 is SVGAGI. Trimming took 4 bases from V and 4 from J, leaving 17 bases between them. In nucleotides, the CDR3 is TGTGCCAGCAGTTTAGGGGGAGGATTGCCGTACGAGCAGTACTTC. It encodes CASSLGGGLPYEQYF.

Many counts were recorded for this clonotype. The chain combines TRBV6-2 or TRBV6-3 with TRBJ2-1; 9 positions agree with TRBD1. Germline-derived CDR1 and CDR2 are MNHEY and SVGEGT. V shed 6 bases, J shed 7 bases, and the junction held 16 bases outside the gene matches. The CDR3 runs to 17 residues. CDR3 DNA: TGTGCCAGCAGCAAACCACAGGGGGCGAACATGGGGAATGAGCAGTTCTTC. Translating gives CASSKPQGANMGNEQFF.

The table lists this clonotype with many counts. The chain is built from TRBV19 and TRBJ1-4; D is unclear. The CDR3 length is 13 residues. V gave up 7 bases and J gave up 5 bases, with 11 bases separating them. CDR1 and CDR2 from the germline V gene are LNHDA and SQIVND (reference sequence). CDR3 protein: CASKDSFNEKLFF. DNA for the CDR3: TGTGCCAGTAAGGACTCTTTCAATGAAAAACTGTTTTTT.

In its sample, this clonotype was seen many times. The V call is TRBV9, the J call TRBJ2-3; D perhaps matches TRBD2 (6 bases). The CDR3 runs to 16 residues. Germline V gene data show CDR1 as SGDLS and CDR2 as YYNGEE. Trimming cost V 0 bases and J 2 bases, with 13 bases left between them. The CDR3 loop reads CASSVGSGLPTDTQYF. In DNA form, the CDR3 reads TGTGCCAGCAGCGTAGGCTCGGGACTTCCCACAGATACGCAGTATTTT.

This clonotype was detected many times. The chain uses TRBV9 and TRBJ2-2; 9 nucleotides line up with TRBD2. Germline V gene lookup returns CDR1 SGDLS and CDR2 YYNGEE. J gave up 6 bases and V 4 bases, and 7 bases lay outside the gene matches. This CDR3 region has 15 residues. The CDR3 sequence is CASSPAGGLPGELFF. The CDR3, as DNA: TGTGCCAGCAGCCCAGCGGGAGGTCTCCCCGGGGAGCTGTTTTTT.

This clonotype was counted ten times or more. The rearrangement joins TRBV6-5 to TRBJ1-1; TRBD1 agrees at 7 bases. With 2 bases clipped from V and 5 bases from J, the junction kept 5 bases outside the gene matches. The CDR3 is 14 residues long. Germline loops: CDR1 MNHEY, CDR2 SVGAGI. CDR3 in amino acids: CASSYGTDRTEAFF. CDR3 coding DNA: TGTGCCAGCAGTTACGGGACGGACAGGACTGAAGCTTTCTTT.

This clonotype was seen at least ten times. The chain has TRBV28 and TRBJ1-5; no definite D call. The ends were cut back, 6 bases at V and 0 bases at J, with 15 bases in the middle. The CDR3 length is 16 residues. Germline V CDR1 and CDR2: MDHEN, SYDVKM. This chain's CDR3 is CASRGGELNSNQPQHF. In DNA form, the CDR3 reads TGTGCCAGCAGGGGTGGAGAGTTGAATAGCAATCAGCCCCAGCATTTT.

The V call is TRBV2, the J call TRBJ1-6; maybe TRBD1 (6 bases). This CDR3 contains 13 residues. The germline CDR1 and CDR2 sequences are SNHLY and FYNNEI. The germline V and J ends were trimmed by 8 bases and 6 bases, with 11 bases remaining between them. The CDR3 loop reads CASSGTPNSPLHF. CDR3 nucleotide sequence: TGTGCCAGCTCCGGGACACCTAATTCACCCCTCCACTTT.